Below, one T cell receptor (beta chain) is given with its context. Germline values: CDR1 MGHRA, CDR2 YSYEKL. V shed 4 bases, J shed 9 bases, and the junction held 3 bases outside the gene matches. This CDR3 is built from 14 residues. Measured with immunoSEQ multiplex PCR; TCRdb has only the in-frame clones, and not every one. Of 120,000 or so clones listed, about 90% are singletons. These data belong to a study of T cell responses to AZD1222 COVID-19 vaccine. This sequence originates from an adult in good health. The sequencing here drew on peripheral blood, taken on day 0 of AZD1222 vaccination. This rearrangement joins TRBV4-1 to TRBJ1-6; TRBD1 agrees at 10 bases. CDR3 protein: CASSLGQGSSPLHF. DNA for the CDR3: TGCGCCAGCAGCCTGGGACAGGGGAGTTCACCCCTCCACTTT.